This is a list of T cell receptor beta chains from one sample in a study of CD4 T cells in relation to SARS-CoV-2 and coronaviruses. These TCRs are of unknown antigen specificity. TCRdb's table, derived via immunoSEQ multiplex PCR, lists solely in-frame clones and lacks some. Seen here are 15,000 to 25,000 clones, over 65% observed once, and the top ten hold 20% to 25%. The source material was CD4+ T cells from PBMCs, cultured in vitro. Receptors originate from a human donor in good health. Each CDR3 is given with its conserved first and last residue. A D gene is named only where the DNA matches it firmly. Not every row has a clone size; where given, it reads once, few, many or a size class.

few	TRBV28	NA	TRBJ1-2	TGTGCCAGCAGTTTGGGGGATGGCTACACCTTC	CASSLGDGYTF
NA	TRBV4-3	NA	TRBJ2-3	TGCGCCAGCAGCCAAGGTACCCGGAACTCCGTGGGAGATACGCAGTATTTT	CASSQGTRNSVGDTQYF
NA	TRBV28	NA	TRBJ2-7	TGTGCCAGCAGTCCGACAGGAGGGAGAGGACACTACGAGCAGTACTTC	CASSPTGGRGHYEQYF
NA	TRBV27	TRBD1	TRBJ2-3	TGTGCCAGCAGTTTGGGACAGGAGACAGATACGCAGTATTTT	CASSLGQETDTQYF
NA	TRBV14	TRBD1	TRBJ2-5	TGTGCCAGCAGCCACTCCTGGACAGGGGTTTGGGAGACCCAGTACTTC	CASSHSWTGVWETQYF
NA	TRBV25-1	TRBD2	TRBJ2-3	TGTGCCAGCAGTGGGGCCGGGGGGTCTAGCACAGATACGCAGTATTTT	CASSGAGGSSTDTQYF
once	TRBV7-6	TRBD1	TRBJ1-1	TGTGCCAGCAGCTGGGACAGGGACACTGAAGCTTTCTTT	CASSWDRDTEAFF
NA	TRBV6-2/TRBV6-3	TRBD2	TRBJ2-5	TGTGCCAGCAGCTCCGGGACTAGCTTTTCAGGGGCCCAGTACTTC	CASSSGTSFSGAQYF
few	TRBV4-2	NA	TRBJ2-7	TGTGCCAGCAGCCTAGCACAGACTGGATCTAGCGAGCAGTACTTC	CASSLAQTGSSEQYF
NA	TRBV2	NA	TRBJ2-1	TGTGCCAGCAGTCGCCAGGGGCTAAATGAGCAGTTCTTC	CASSRQGLNEQFF
NA	TRBV11-1	NA	TRBJ1-5	TGTGCCAGCAGCTTAGGGCCGGGTAGCAATCAGCCCCAGCATTTT	CASSLGPGSNQPQHF
few	TRBV6-2/TRBV6-3	TRBD1	TRBJ1-1	TGTGCCAGCAGTTACTCGACAGGGAACGACGGTTTCTTT	CASSYSTGNDGFF
few	TRBV4-1	NA	TRBJ1-4	TGCGCCAGCAGCCAAGATAAGTGGGTCGCAGGTCTAAATGAAAAACTGTTTTTT	CASSQDKWVAGLNEKLFF
NA	TRBV9	NA	TRBJ1-4	TGTGCCAGCAGCGTAGGGGGAGGCACTAATGAAAAACTGTTTTTT	CASSVGGGTNEKLFF
NA	TRBV19	TRBD1	TRBJ1-5	TGTGCCAGTAGTATAGACCAGGACAGGGCGGATCAGCCCCAGCATTTT	CASSIDQDRADQPQHF
NA	TRBV2	NA	TRBJ2-7	TGTGCCAGCACCGCCGCGCGGGCCTCCTACGAGCAGTACTTC	CASTAARASYEQYF